Presented here are 22 T cell receptor beta chains from one specimen sequenced in a study of blood T cell repertoires in COVID-19. Assay: immunoSEQ multiplex PCR; the TCRdb copy retains only in-frame clones and omits some. The table has 150,000 or so clones, roughly 84% seen once. The sample comprised peripheral blood. Receptors originate from a man aged 18 to 29 with active or convalescent COVID-19.

J is TRBJ2-2 and V is TRBV7-9; TRBD1 matches 7 bases. The CDR3 loop spans 15 amino acids. Trimming took 6 bases from V and 3 from J; bases not matched to a gene: 7. Germline-derived CDR1 and CDR2 are SEHNR and FQNEAQ (reference sequence). In DNA form, the CDR3 reads TGTGCCAGCAGAATTCATCAGGGGGACACCGGGGAGCTGTTTTTT. Protein: CASRIHQGDTGELFF. The full variable domain, in which reference TRBV7-9 and TRBJ2-2 provide the parts outside the CDR3, is DTGVSQNPRHKITKRGQNVTFRCDPISEHNRLYWYRQTLGQGPEFLTYFQNEAQLEKSRLLSDRFSAERPKGSFSTLEIQRTEQGDSAMYLCASRIHQGDTGELFFGEGSRLTVL.

The V and J genes are TRBV19 and TRBJ1-5; D is undetermined. V lost 1 base and J lost 5, with 6 bases in between. CDR1 and CDR2 from the germline V gene are LNHDA and SQIVND (reference sequence). The CDR3 loop spans 13 amino acids. The CDR3: CASSIGLDQPQHF. CDR3 sequence (DNA): TGTGCCAGTAGTATAGGGCTGGATCAGCCCCAGCATTTT.

CDR3 loop: CASSLDSHQPQHF. In DNA, the CDR3 is TGCGCCAGCAGCTTGGATAGTCATCAGCCCCAGCATTTT. The chain employs TRBV5-1 and TRBJ1-5, with D uncertain. V was cut by 0 bases and J by 5 bases, with 6 bases left in between. CDR3 size: 13 residues. Germline V gene data show CDR1 as SGHRS and CDR2 as YFSETQ.

The chain has TRBV10-3 and TRBJ1-4; no firm D call. CDR1 is ENHRY, CDR2 SYGVKD, per germline. Between the trimmed V and J ends, which lost 7 bases and 0 bases, there was a span of 6 bases. The CDR3 covers 13 residues. DNA of the CDR3: TGTGCCATCAAGGCGGCAACTAATGAAAAACTGTTTTTT. This encodes CAIKAATNEKLFF.

The V gene is TRBV6-5, the J gene TRBJ1-5, with TRBD1 as a possible D gene (5 bases). This CDR3 contains 15 residues. Trimming pared 5 bases from V and 4 bases from J, leaving 15 bases between. The germline V gene encodes CDR1 MNHEY and CDR2 SVGAGI. The CDR3 here is CASSPDTQWNQPQHF. The CDR3 bases are TGTGCCAGCAGTCCGGACACTCAGTGGAATCAGCCCCAGCATTTT.

The chain is built from TRBV4-1 and TRBJ1-5, with a possible D match to TRBD1 (5 bases). This CDR3 is 15 amino acids long. Deletions cut 2 bases from V and 3 bases from J, with 11 bases between. The germline CDR1 and CDR2 sequences are MGHRA and YSYEKL. CDR3 coding DNA: TGCGCCAGCAGCCAACTAGACAGCCCCAATCAGCCCCAGCATTTT. Encoded protein: CASSQLDSPNQPQHF.

The V and J genes are TRBV25-1 and TRBJ1-3; weak D call: TRBD1 (6 bases). V shed 4 bases and J shed 3 bases, with 13 bases lying between them. Germline CDR1 MGHDK, CDR2 SYGVNS. The CDR3 loop spans 15 amino acids. The chain's CDR3 is CASSATGRIGNTIYF. The CDR3 nucleotides are TGTGCCAGCAGTGCGACAGGCCGAATTGGAAACACCATATATTTT.

This chain connects TRBV30 to TRBJ2-7; 8 nucleotides align to TRBD2. Germline V gives CDR1 GTSNPN, CDR2 SVGIG (reference sequence). Losses at the gene ends were 2 bases for V and 3 bases for J; bases not matched to a gene: 6. The CDR3 covers 14 residues. CDR3: CAWSTASGLYEQYF. Written as DNA, the CDR3 is TGTGCCTGGAGTACGGCTAGCGGGCTCTACGAGCAGTACTTC.

The chain carries TRBV9 and TRBJ1-5; no clear D gene. The germline gives CDR1 SGDLS, CDR2 YYNGEE. The V and J ends lost 4 bases and 7 bases respectively, with 12 bases between them. The CDR3 sequence is 13 residues long. The CDR3 sequence: CASSLNDGQPQHF. The CDR3 DNA sequence: TGTGCCAGCAGCTTAAACGACGGGCAGCCCCAGCATTTT.

The chain is built from TRBV2 and TRBJ2-3; TRBD2 matches 12 bases. Germline trimming cut 4 bases from V and 0 bases from J; bases unmatched to any gene: 11. Germline values: CDR1 SNHLY, CDR2 FYNNEI. This CDR3 has 19 amino acids. In nucleotides, the CDR3 is TGTGCCAGCAGTGGTATGGGGCTAGCGGGAGGGGGAAGCACAGATACGCAGTATTTT. Its protein product is CASSGMGLAGGGSTDTQYF.

This clone has a count of ten or more. J is TRBJ1-3 and V is TRBV5-6; 9 bases agree with TRBD1. Per the germline V gene, CDR1 is SGHDT and CDR2 is YYEEEE. J lost 0 bases, V lost 4 bases, and 8 bases had no gene match. The CDR3 runs 17 residues. The CDR3 spells CASSEDRGIYSGNTIYF. The CDR3 nucleotides read TGTGCCAGCAGCGAAGACAGGGGGATTTACTCTGGAAACACCATATATTTT.

The rearrangement links TRBV6-5 to TRBJ1-1, with D maybe TRBD1 (5 bases). Trimming took off 2 bases at V and 3 bases at J, with 13 bases between the two ends. The length of the CDR3 is 15 residues. Germline CDR1 reads MNHEY; CDR2 reads SVGAGI. Here the CDR3 reads CASSYNTQGHTEAFF. In DNA, the CDR3 is TGTGCCAGCAGTTACAATACTCAGGGTCACACTGAAGCTTTCTTT.

The CDR3 sequence: CASSPGTVKTNEKLFF. CDR3 sequence (DNA): TGTGCCAGCAGCCCCGGGACAGTTAAAACTAATGAAAAACTGTTTTTT. V usage is TRBV7-2 and J usage is TRBJ1-4, with 7 nucleotides matching TRBD1. Germline loops: CDR1 SGHTA, CDR2 FQGNSA. The CDR3 has 16 residues. Trimming at V came to 5 bases and at J to 1 base, leaving 7 bases not matched to a gene.

This clone is a singleton in its sample. The chain employs TRBV7-9 and TRBJ2-7; TRBD1 matches 9 bases. V lost 4 bases and J lost 5; bases outside the gene matches: 15. The length of the CDR3 is 17 residues. In germline, CDR1 is SEHNR, CDR2 FQNEAQ (reference sequence). The CDR3 sequence is CASSSKTTGGVFHEQYF. As DNA, the CDR3 is TGTGCCAGCAGCTCAAAAACCACAGGGGGCGTTTTCCACGAGCAGTACTTC.

This clone was seen just once. The chain carries TRBV6-2 or TRBV6-3 and TRBJ2-5; D might be TRBD1 (5 bases). Germline V CDR1 and CDR2: MNHEY, SVGEGT. The CDR3 totals 16 residues. V shed 5 bases and J shed 0 bases, with 16 bases lying between them. The CDR3 sequence is CASSNNLGRDQETQYF. The DNA for the CDR3 is TGTGCCAGCAGTAACAATCTGGGCAGGGACCAAGAGACCCAGTACTTC.

Here the CDR3 reads CASSPAGSGDTQYF. DNA for the CDR3: TGTGCCAGCAGCCCGGCCGGGAGTGGGGATACGCAGTATTTT. V usage is TRBV11-2 and J usage is TRBJ2-3; D is perhaps TRBD2 (6 bases). CDR3 length: 14 amino acids. V was shortened by 5 bases and J by 6 bases, with 15 bases between the two germline ends. Germline-derived CDR1 and CDR2 are SGHAT and FQNNGV.

The rearrangement links TRBV20-1 to TRBJ2-1; a possible D gene is TRBD2 (5 bases). This CDR3 has 11 residues. CDR1 and CDR2 (germline): DFQATT, SNEGSKA (reference sequence). V shed 0 bases and J shed 10 bases, with 7 bases lying between them. CDR3 loop: CSAREEREQFF. CDR3 sequence (DNA): TGCAGTGCTAGAGAAGAGCGGGAGCAGTTCTTC.

In this sample, this clone turned up a few times. The V gene is TRBV7-9, the J gene TRBJ2-1, with TRBD1 matching 7 bases. This CDR3 comprises 13 residues. Germline CDR1 and CDR2: SEHNR and FQNEAQ (reference sequence). CDR3 region: CVTQGGIGNEQFF. The CDR3 bases are TGTGTTACACAAGGGGGCATCGGGAATGAGCAGTTCTTC.

This rearrangement joins TRBV4-2 to TRBJ2-7; TRBD2 agrees at 8 bases. In germline, CDR1 is LGHNA, CDR2 YNFKEQ. After removal of 2 bases from V and 0 bases from J, the junction contained 6 bases not matched to a gene. The length of the CDR3 is 16 residues. The DNA of the CDR3 is TGTGCCAGCAGCCAAACGGGGGGGGGCCTCTCCTACGAGCAGTACTTC. Protein sequence: CASSQTGGGLSYEQYF.

The rearrangement uses TRBV2 and TRBJ2-5; D remains ambiguous. V gave up 9 bases and J gave up 0 bases, with 14 bases separating them. CDR3 size: 14 residues. Germline V lookup: CDR1 SNHLY, CDR2 FYNNEI. The DNA of the CDR3 is TGTGCCAGTTCCCGGGTCCAGTACCAAGAGACCCAGTACTTC. Protein: CASSRVQYQETQYF.

This chain connects TRBV6-5 to TRBJ2-7; D unclear. The CDR3 contains 13 residues. The germline gives CDR1 MNHEY, CDR2 SVGAGI. Trimming took off 3 bases at V and 2 bases at J, with 8 bases between the two ends. As DNA, the CDR3 is TGTGCCAGCAGTTATTCCCCTGCCTACGAGCAGTACTTC. Translated, it gives CASSYSPAYEQYF.

In DNA form, the CDR3 reads TGTGCCAGCAGTGTAAACAGGGGCAATCAGCCCCAGCATTTT. This codes for CASSVNRGNQPQHF. This chain uses TRBV2 with TRBJ1-5; tentatively, D is TRBD1 (6 bases). Trimming shortened V by 4 bases and J by 2 bases, and 9 bases separated the two germline ends. CDR1 SNHLY and CDR2 FYNNEI come from the germline V gene. The CDR3 extends over 14 amino acids.